This T cell receptor beta chain was identified during a study of T cell responses to AZD1222 COVID-19 vaccine. Per germline, CDR1 MNHEY and CDR2 SVGAGI. This CDR3 is 13 amino acids long. V shed 6 bases, J shed 4 bases, and the junction held 6 bases outside the gene matches. Broader study findings: The donor group comprised mostly white British people and more females; the analysis possibly underestimated clonal diversity. Reportedly, nearly half the spike-specific TCRs target unmutated variant regions.

As concerns this clone: What it binds is unknown.

Some clones are missing from TCRdb's copy, which holds only in-frame ones; the method was immunoSEQ multiplex PCR. The sample shows tens of thousands of clones, 70% to 90% of them seen only once. The specimen was peripheral blood, collected on day 0 of AZD1222 vaccination. This sequence originates from an adult in good health. The chain has TRBV6-5 and TRBJ2-7; TRBD1 aligns across 7 bases. CDR3 residues: CASRHSQGYEQYF. The DNA for the CDR3 is TGTGCCAGCAGACATTCACAGGGGTACGAGCAGTACTTC.